The 5 T cell receptor beta chains reported below all come from one sample, sequenced in a study of shared clonotypes between healthy human individuals. The method was immunoSEQ multiplex PCR; TCRdb's version includes in-frame clones alone and lacks a portion of them. The repertoire consists of 90,000 to 130,000 clones, with around 65% occurring once and the leading ten covering more than 20%. Sequencing was performed on memory CD8+ T cells sorted from blood. Regarding subset: CD45RO+ cells pooled with CCR7-negative TemRA cells. Every receptor here comes from a woman aged 25 to 39 in good health.

This sequence joins TRBV4-1 and TRBJ2-5; TRBD2 is a possible D gene (5 bases). The DNA end favors TRBJ2-7, so the J call may be wrong. Germline CDR1 MGHRA, CDR2 YSYEKL. The CDR3 spans 15 residues. CDR3 loop: CASSQELDGIYEQYF. DNA of the CDR3: TGCGCCAGCAGCCAAGAATTGGACGGGATCTACGAGCAGTACTTC.

This clone was counted a single time. The CDR3 region is CASSPTTGLSYGYTF. In nucleotides, the CDR3 is TGTGCCAGCAGCCCCACGACGGGATTGAGCTATGGCTACACCTTC. The gene calls are TRBV7-8 and TRBJ1-2; D is unclear. CDR1 is SGHVS and CDR2 is FQNEAQ in the germline V gene. V dropped 5 bases and J dropped 4 bases, with 17 bases sitting between them. The CDR3 contains 15 residues. Complete variable domain (other parts from reference TRBV7-8 and TRBJ1-2): GAGVSQSPRYKVAKRGQDVALRCDPISGHVSLFWYQQALGQGPEFLTYFQNEAQLDKSGLPSDRFFAERPEGSVSTLKIQRTQQEDSAVYLCASSPTTGLSYGYTFGSGTRLTVV.

Concerning this clone: The same CDR3 arises from other DNA sequences in this sample as well. The genes are TRBV18 and TRBJ1-1, with D possibly TRBD1 on 6 matching bases. The CDR3 is made up of 14 amino acids. V lost 3 bases and J lost 2, with 10 bases in between. Germline lookup yields CDR1 KGHSH and CDR2 LQKENI. The CDR3 protein is CASSPQGSNTEAFF. In DNA, the CDR3 is TGTGCCAGCTCACCCCAGGGGAGCAACACTGAAGCTTTCTTT.

Concerning this clone: Sequence at one end of the junction differs from germline and may be a read error. The chain joins TRBV4-1 to TRBJ2-1; unclear D gene. Germline CDR1 and CDR2: MGHRA and YSYEKL. The CDR3 has 14 amino acids. The CDR3 sequence: CASSQEDESAEQFF. The DNA of the CDR3 is TGTGCCAGCAGCCAAGAAGACGAGTCGGCTGAGCAGTTCTTC.

The chain links TRBV11-3 to TRBJ2-1; TRBD1 is a possible D gene (6 bases). V gave up 5 bases and J gave up 8 bases, with 10 bases separating them. There are 12 residues in the CDR3. Germline V gives CDR1 SGHNT, CDR2 YENEEA. The CDR3 sequence is CASSKGDHEQFF. As DNA, the CDR3 is TGTGCCAGCAGCAAGGGGGACCATGAGCAGTTCTTC.